This paragraph reports one TCR beta chain. TCRdb's table, derived via immunoSEQ multiplex PCR, lists solely in-frame clones and lacks some. Of about 70,000 clones in the sample, around 80% were seen once. The sample comes from a study of blood T cell repertoires in COVID-19. The germline V gene encodes CDR1 LNHDA and CDR2 SQIVND (reference sequence). V lost 9 bases to trimming and J lost 5 bases, with 10 bases between them. This CDR3 comprises 11 residues. Specimen: peripheral blood. The V call is TRBV19, the J call TRBJ1-1; D is possibly TRBD1 (5 bases). The sequence came from a woman aged 80 or over with acute or convalescent COVID-19. The chain's CDR3 is CASRDWTEAFF. In DNA form, the CDR3 reads TGTGCCAGCAGGGATTGGACTGAAGCTTTCTTT.